This is a list of T cell receptor beta chains from one sample in a study of T cells in Graves' hyperthyroidism and ophthalmopathy. Via MiXCR, TCRdb re-called the multiplex PCR reads, giving one row per CDR3 protein. This table has more than 550,000 distinct CDR3 sequences, less than 45% appearing once. The sample comprised peripheral blood or thyroid tissue (not recorded which). The receptors shown here come from an adult man with Graves' disease, either hyperthyroidism or ophthalmopathy (not recorded which). The CDR3 runs from the conserved cysteine through the conserved F or W. Fields, in order: V gene, J gene, D gene, clone size, CDR3 protein, CDR3 DNA. D genes are given only for firm matches. A clone size is listed for some rows: how often the clone was seen (once, few, many), or a class if it is expanded.

TRBV7-9	TRBJ1-1	-	-	CASRRFTGSEMNTEAFF	TGCGCCAGCAGGCGGTTCACCGGGTCTGAGATGAACACTGAAGCTTTCTTT
TRBV7-8	TRBJ1-1	-	many	CASSSWRNTEAFF	TGTGCCAGCAGCTCCTGGCGGAACACTGAAGCTTTCTTT
TRBV13	TRBJ1-2	TRBD1	few	CASSTRDSFYGYTF	TGTGCCAGCAGCACACGGGACAGTTTCTATGGCTACACCTTC
TRBV25-1	TRBJ2-5	-	-	CASSGPAETQYF	TGTGCCAGCAGTGGGCCGGCAGAGACCCAGTACTTC
TRBV29-1	TRBJ1-2	-	many	CSVDQQYGYTF	TGCAGCGTTGACCAGCAGTATGGCTACACCTTC
TRBV24-1	TRBJ2-2	-	many	CATSDSGTRRSGELFF	TGTGCCACCAGTGATTCAGGGACGAGGAGATCCGGGGAGCTGTTTTTT
TRBV7-6	TRBJ2-2	-	few	CASSLVGTQNTGELFF	TGTGCCAGCAGCTTAGTGGGGACACAGAACACCGGGGAGCTGTTTTTT
TRBV19	TRBJ1-5	-	once	CASRVRGVQPQHF	TGTGCCAGTAGGGTGAGGGGAGTTCAGCCCCAGCATTTT
TRBV13	TRBJ1-3	-	few	CASSLESREAGNTIYF	TGTGCCAGCAGCTTAGAGTCCAGAGAGGCTGGAAACACCATATATTTT
TRBV29-1	TRBJ2-7	-	many	CSVPSTVSYEQYF	TGCAGCGTTCCCTCGACAGTCTCCTACGAGCAGTACTTC
TRBV5-1	TRBJ1-4	-	-	CASSREGREVFF	TGCGCCAGCAGCAGGGAAGGACGAGAGGTGTTTTTT
TRBV12-3/TRBV12-4	TRBJ1-5	-	-	CASRFLGTPAPINQPQHF	TGTGCCAGCAGATTCCTGGGGACACCCGCACCCATCAATCAGCCCCAGCATTTT
TRBV7-2	TRBJ1-5	-	few	CASSLDRPDQPQHF	TGTGCCAGCAGCTTAGATCGCCCAGATCAGCCCCAGCATTTT
TRBV29-1	TRBJ1-3	-	many	CSVADTSTSGNTIYF	TGCAGCGTTGCTGACACCTCCACGTCAGGAAACACCATATATTTT
TRBV2	TRBJ2-7	-	-	CASNGGTAYEQYF	TGTGCCAGCAATGGGGGGACAGCCTACGAGCAGTACTTC
TRBV7-9	TRBJ1-6	TRBD1	-	CASSLGRDRGRSPLHF	TGTGCCAGCAGCTTAGGCCGGGACAGGGGGCGTTCACCCCTCCACTTT
TRBV11-1	TRBJ2-7	-	-	CASSPDPGGPEQYF	TGTGCCAGCTCACCGGACCCAGGGGGGCCCGAGCAGTACTTC
TRBV6-6	TRBJ1-5	TRBD1	few	CASTRQGLDGQPQHF	TGTGCCAGCACTAGACAGGGTTTAGACGGTCAGCCCCAGCATTTT
TRBV29-1	TRBJ1-1	-	few	CSVRRGLNTEAFF	TGCAGCGTTCGCCGGGGATTAAACACTGAAGCTTTCTTT
TRBV2	TRBJ1-1	-	-	CASVVGQETEAFF	TGTGCCAGCGTTGTAGGGCAGGAGACTGAAGCTTTCTTT
TRBV29-1	TRBJ1-6	TRBD1	-	CSLGQGDNSPLHF	TGCAGCCTGGGACAGGGGGACAATTCACCCCTCCACTTT
TRBV7-6	TRBJ1-1	-	-	CASSWGPVPPTFTEAFF	TGTGCCAGCAGCTGGGGCCCCGTACCGCCCACCTTCACTGAAGCTTTCTTT
TRBV7-2	TRBJ1-1	TRBD1	few	CASTRAPGQGRNTEAFF	TGTGCCAGCACCCGAGCTCCGGGACAGGGTAGGAACACTGAAGCTTTCTTT
TRBV7-2	TRBJ1-2	-	many	CASTTRRGGNYGYTF	TGTGCCAGCACCACCCGTCGGGGCGGAAACTATGGCTACACCTTC
TRBV9	TRBJ1-4	TRBD1	-	CASSVAGGRGEKLFF	TGTGCCAGCAGCGTAGCAGGGGGCCGCGGTGAAAAACTGTTTTTT
TRBV6-6	TRBJ1-1	-	few	CASSEQGSGTEAFF	TGTGCCAGCAGTGAACAGGGCTCGGGCACTGAAGCTTTCTTT
TRBV11-2	TRBJ2-7	TRBD1	-	CASRRTGAAYEQYF	TGTGCCAGCAGGAGGACAGGGGCCGCCTACGAGCAGTACTTC
TRBV19	TRBJ2-6	-	-	CASSMAAGANVLTF	TGTGCCAGTAGTATGGCCGCAGGGGCCAACGTCCTGACTTTC
TRBV29-1	TRBJ1-4	-	once	CSVVSSGRNEKLFF	TGCAGCGTTGTGTCTAGCGGGCGAAATGAAAAACTGTTTTTT
TRBV24-1	TRBJ2-2	-	many	CATRRGADTGELFF	TGTGCCACCAGAAGGGGTGCGGACACCGGGGAGCTGTTTTTT
TRBV29-1	TRBJ2-7	TRBD2	-	CSVVASGRNEQYF	TGCAGCGTAGTGGCTAGCGGGAGGAACGAGCAGTACTTC
TRBV24-1	TRBJ1-2	-	many	CATSDRPVGGYTF	TGTGCCACCAGTGATAGACCGGTCGGTGGCTACACCTTC
TRBV7-2	TRBJ2-2	-	-	CASSMDVSIYGELFF	TGTGCCAGCAGCATGGACGTCTCCATCTACGGGGAGCTGTTTTTT
TRBV5-6	TRBJ1-1	TRBD1	many	CASTQRDRNTEAFF	TGTGCCAGCACGCAACGGGACAGAAACACTGAAGCTTTCTTT
TRBV9	TRBJ1-3	-	-	CASSQWGSGGNTIYF	TGTGCCAGCAGTCAGTGGGGATCGGGTGGAAACACCATATATTTT
TRBV5-1	TRBJ2-2	-	-	CASSGGTATNTGELFF	TGCGCCAGCAGCGGAGGGACAGCCACGAACACCGGGGAGCTGTTTTTT
TRBV5-1	TRBJ1-1	-	-	CASSKEGVRTEAFF	TGCGCCAGCAGCAAGGAGGGGGTTAGGACTGAAGCTTTCTTT
TRBV9	TRBJ1-1	-	-	CASSTSSNTEAFF	TGTGCCAGCTCCACTTCGTCGAACACTGAAGCTTTCTTT
TRBV19	TRBJ1-4	TRBD1	few	CASSILTGINEKLFF	TGTGCCAGTAGTATATTGACAGGGATTAATGAAAAACTGTTTTTT
TRBV9	TRBJ2-7	TRBD1	few	CASSPVPGTGGYEQYF	TGCGCCAGCAGCCCCGTTCCCGGGACAGGCGGCTACGAGCAGTACTTC
TRBV20-1	TRBJ2-7	-	-	CSAREGAGEQCF	TGCAGTGCTAGAGAGGGGGCGGGCGAGCAGTGCTTC
TRBV7-8	TRBJ1-5	TRBD1	-	CASSLAGTGQPQHF	TGTGCCAGCAGCTTAGCGGGGACAGGTCAGCCCCAGCATTTT
TRBV7-2	TRBJ1-1	-	-	CASSPTPGITEAFF	TGTGCCAGCAGCCCAACGCCGGGGATAACTGAAGCTTTCTTT
TRBV29-1	TRBJ1-5	-	many	CSVEDNSGQPQHF	TGCAGCGTTGAGGACAATAGCGGTCAGCCCCAGCATTTT
TRBV2	TRBJ1-5	TRBD1	-	CAGRAGGQPQHF	TGTGCCGGCAGGGCAGGGGGTCAGCCCCAGCATTTT
TRBV7-9	TRBJ1-1	TRBD1	-	CTSSPRTGETEAFF	TGTACCAGCAGCCCAAGGACAGGGGAAACTGAAGCTTTCTTT
TRBV12-3/TRBV12-4	TRBJ1-5	-	-	CASSLVAGGRGQPQHF	TGTGCCAGCAGTTTGGTCGCCGGGGGGAGAGGTCAGCCCCAGCATTTT
TRBV24-1	TRBJ1-6	-	-	CATSDREGSPLHF	TGTGCCACCAGTGACAGGGAAGGATCACCCCTCCACTTT
TRBV6-5	TRBJ2-7	-	-	CASSTRAFSSYEQYF	TGTGCCAGCAGTACGAGGGCCTTTAGCTCCTACGAGCAGTACTTC
TRBV6-5	TRBJ1-5	TRBD1	many	CATTLGQQKYNQPQHF	TGTGCCACAACTTTGGGACAGCAAAAATACAATCAGCCCCAGCATTTT